This T cell receptor beta chain originates from a study of blood T cell repertoires in COVID-19. Assay used: immunoSEQ multiplex PCR; TCRdb lists only in-frame clones, some missing. Among 40,000 to 60,000 clones listed, just over 90% were seen once. This CDR3 has 13 residues. Deletions cut 0 bases from V and 8 bases from J, with 10 bases between. CDR1 is SGHDN and CDR2 is FVKESK in the germline V gene. The clonotype was recovered from a man between 60 and 70 years old with COVID-19, enrolled during active disease. The sequencing input was peripheral blood. The chain employs TRBV14 and TRBJ1-2; no clear D gene. CDR3 DNA sequence: TGTGCCAGCAGCCAAGAAAGGAGGGTCGGCTACACCTTC. This encodes CASSQERRVGYTF.